This T cell receptor (beta chain) is from a study of memory CD4+ T cells and cytomegalovirus serostatus. Regarding the study as a whole: The CMV-associated TCR signature appears largely within the CD4+ memory repertoire. About 40% of the roughly 160 known CMV-associated TCRbeta sequences appeared in CD4+ memory.

V dropped 5 bases and J dropped 6; count of bases not matched to a gene: 4. The CDR3 loop spans 14 amino acids. Germline assignment: CDR1 ENHRY and CDR2 SYGVKD. In the source study's methods: Out-of-frame sequences were removed, leaving 2 million to 2.5 million distinct TCRbeta sequences. Measured with immunoSEQ multiplex PCR; TCRdb has only the in-frame clones, and not every one. D and trimming come from the DNA, and the V and J calls and clone size come from that table. The sample records approximately 74,000 clones, 70% to 80% being singletons. Note on this clone: What it recognizes is unknown.

Single viable CD3+CD4+CD8-CD45RO+ cells were sorted as the memory CD4+ T cells. Donors' CMV status reflects serum IgG against pp150, pp28, p38, p52. Sequencing was performed on memory CD4+ T cells from blood. The chain is built from TRBV10-3 and TRBJ2-3, with 11 bases matching TRBD2. The origin of this receptor is an adult in good health and CMV-seropositive. CDR3 region: CAISRTSGLDTQYF. As DNA, the CDR3 is TGTGCCATCAGTCGGACTAGCGGGTTGGATACGCAGTATTTT.